At least ten counts were recorded for the clone carrying this T cell receptor (beta chain). The antigen is unknown. Through Arm-PCR of CDR3 regions and iRepertoire HTBI primers, TCR beta libraries were built. TCRdb processed the multiplex PCR reads anew with MiXCR; each CDR3 protein has one entry. The data contain a few hundred thousand distinct CDR3 sequences, approximately 10% of them singletons. The source of the sample is a study of regulatory T cells in long-lasting Graves disease. The CDR3 is 15 residues long. V gave up 0 bases and J gave up 3 bases, with 10 bases separating them. Per germline, CDR1 SGHVS and CDR2 FNYEAQ. Regarding time point: newly diagnosed GD, antithyroid drugs for less than 3 months. TCR sequences were obtained from RNA taken from PBMCs. Broader study findings: Persistent disease exhibited a predilection for TRBV28, TRBJ1-2 and TRBJ2-5.

This same sample was also taken into another study, of T cells in Graves' hyperthyroidism and ophthalmopathy. In that study: RT-PCR in the first round (using the HTBI primer set) targeted the TCR CDR3. The blood repertoire included most of the expanded thyroid clonotypes above 0.001.

The gene calls are TRBV7-6 and TRBJ2-3; D might be TRBD2 (5 bases). This receptor was identified in a woman aged 18-29 years with Graves disease. Sequencing used peripheral blood mononuclear cells (PBMCs), obtained at new diagnosis, from a patient treated with antithyroid drugs. The CDR3: CASSLARWRTDTQYF. CDR3 bases: TGTGCCAGCAGCTTAGCGCGTTGGAGGACAGATACGCAGTATTTT.